This T cell receptor beta chain originates from a study of blood T cells in healthy people across ages. Study-level background: Using template switching, researchers captured about one barcoded beta molecule for each two T cells. Regarding the study as a whole: The long-lived group displayed more naive CD4+ cells, plus higher diversity, than the aged donors did. The donors' CMV status was not determined, possibly confounding changes in expanded clonotypes.

It was with a sample-barcoded 5' primer and a J-beta primer mix that a second PCR of roughly 6 to 12 cycles was run. Every molecule of cDNA carried a tag from a template-switch adaptor with 12 random nucleotides. Using its own MiXCR run on the 5' RACE reads, TCRdb lists one record per CDR3 protein. Here the sample spans about 700,000 distinct CDR3 sequences, roughly 32% being singletons. Concerning this clonotype itself: The antigen remains unidentified. A much larger clone lies a single base off, so this may be a read error.

The CDR3 covers 15 residues. Germline loops: CDR1 SGHNT, CDR2 YYREEE (reference sequence). The trim removed 6 bases at V and 4 bases at J, leaving 7 bases unmatched. The sample was blood. This receptor was taken from a woman aged 80 or over in good health. The gene calls are TRBV5-4 and TRBJ2-1, with 10 nucleotides matching TRBD1. CDR3 loop: CASTEGDRGYNEQFF. Written as DNA, the CDR3 is TGTGCCAGCACCGAAGGGGACAGGGGATACAATGAGCAGTTCTTC.